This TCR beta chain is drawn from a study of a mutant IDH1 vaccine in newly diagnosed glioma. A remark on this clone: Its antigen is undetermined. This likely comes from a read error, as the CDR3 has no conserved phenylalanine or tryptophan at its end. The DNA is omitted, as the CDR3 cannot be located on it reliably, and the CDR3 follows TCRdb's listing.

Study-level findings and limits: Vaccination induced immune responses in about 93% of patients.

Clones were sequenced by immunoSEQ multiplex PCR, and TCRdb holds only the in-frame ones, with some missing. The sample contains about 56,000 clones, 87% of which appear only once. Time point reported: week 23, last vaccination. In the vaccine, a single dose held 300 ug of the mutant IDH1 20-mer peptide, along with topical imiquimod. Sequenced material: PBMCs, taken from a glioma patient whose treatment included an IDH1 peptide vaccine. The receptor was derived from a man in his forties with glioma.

CDR3 loop: CASSPDRGI. The chain joins TRBV21-1 to TRBJ2-7; TRBD1 is taken as the D call from the table, unchecked against the DNA. TRBV21-1 is noted as a pseudogene. The CDR3 region is 9 residues in length, termini included.